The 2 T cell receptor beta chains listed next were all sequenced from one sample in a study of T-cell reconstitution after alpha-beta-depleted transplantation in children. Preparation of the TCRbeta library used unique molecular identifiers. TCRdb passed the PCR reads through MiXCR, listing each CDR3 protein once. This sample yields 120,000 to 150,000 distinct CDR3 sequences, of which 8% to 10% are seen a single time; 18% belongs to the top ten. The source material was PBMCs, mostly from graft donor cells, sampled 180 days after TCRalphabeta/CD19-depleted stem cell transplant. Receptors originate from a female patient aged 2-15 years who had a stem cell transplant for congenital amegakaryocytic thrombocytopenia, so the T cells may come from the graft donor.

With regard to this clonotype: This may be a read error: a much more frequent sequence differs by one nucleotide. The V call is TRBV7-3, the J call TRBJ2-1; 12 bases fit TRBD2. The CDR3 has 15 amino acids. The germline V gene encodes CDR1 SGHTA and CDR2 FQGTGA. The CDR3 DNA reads TGTGCCAGCAGCAACGGACTAGCGGGGAACAATGAGCATTTCTTC. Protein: CASSNGLAGNNEHFF. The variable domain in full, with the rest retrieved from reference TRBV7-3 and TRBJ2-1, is GAGVSQTPSNKVTEKGKYVELRCDPISGHTALYWYRQSLGQGPEFLIYFQGTGAADDSGLPNDRFFAVRPEGSVSTLKIQRTERGDSAVYLCASSNGLAGNNEHFFGPGTRLTVL.

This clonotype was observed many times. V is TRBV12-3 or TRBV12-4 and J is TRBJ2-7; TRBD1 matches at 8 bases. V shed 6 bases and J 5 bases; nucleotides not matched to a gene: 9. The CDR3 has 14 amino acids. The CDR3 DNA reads TGTGCCAGCAGGACCTCAGGGGGCCCCGACGAGCAGTACTTC. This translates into CASRTSGGPDEQYF.